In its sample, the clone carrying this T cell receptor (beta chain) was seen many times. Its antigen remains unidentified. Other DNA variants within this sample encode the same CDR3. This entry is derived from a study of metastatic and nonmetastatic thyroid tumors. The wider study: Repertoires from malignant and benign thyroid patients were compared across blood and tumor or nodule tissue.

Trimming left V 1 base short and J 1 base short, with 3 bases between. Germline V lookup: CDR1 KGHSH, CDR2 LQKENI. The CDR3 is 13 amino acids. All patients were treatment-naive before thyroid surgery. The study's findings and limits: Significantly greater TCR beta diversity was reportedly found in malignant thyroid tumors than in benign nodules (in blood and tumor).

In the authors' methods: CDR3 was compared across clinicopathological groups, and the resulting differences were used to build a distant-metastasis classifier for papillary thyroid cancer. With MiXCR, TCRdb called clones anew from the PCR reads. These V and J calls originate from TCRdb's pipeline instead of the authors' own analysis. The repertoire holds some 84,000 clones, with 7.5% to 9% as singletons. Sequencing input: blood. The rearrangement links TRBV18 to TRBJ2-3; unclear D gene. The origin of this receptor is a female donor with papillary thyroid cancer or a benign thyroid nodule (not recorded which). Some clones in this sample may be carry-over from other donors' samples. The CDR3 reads CASSPRGTDTQYF. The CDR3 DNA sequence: TGTGCCAGCTCACCACGGGGCACAGATACGCAGTATTTT.